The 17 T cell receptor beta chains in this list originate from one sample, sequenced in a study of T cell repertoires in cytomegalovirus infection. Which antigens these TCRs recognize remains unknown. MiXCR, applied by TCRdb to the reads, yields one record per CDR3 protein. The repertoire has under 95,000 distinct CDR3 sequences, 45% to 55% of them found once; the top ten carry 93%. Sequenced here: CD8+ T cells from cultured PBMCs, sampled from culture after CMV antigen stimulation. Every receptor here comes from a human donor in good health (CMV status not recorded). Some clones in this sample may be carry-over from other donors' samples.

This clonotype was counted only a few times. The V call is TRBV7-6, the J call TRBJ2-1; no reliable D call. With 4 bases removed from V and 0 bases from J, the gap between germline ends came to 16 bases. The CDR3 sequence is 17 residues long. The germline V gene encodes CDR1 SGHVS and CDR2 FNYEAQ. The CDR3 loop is CASSSTTRLSSYNEQFF. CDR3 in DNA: TGTGCCAGCAGCTCCACTACCAGGTTATCCTCCTACAATGAGCAGTTCTTC.

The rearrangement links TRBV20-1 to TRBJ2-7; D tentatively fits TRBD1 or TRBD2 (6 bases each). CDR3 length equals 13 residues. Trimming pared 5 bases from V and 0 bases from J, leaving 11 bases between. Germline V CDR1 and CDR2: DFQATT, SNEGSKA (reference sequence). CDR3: CSASSGASYEQYF. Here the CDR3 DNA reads TGCAGTGCTTCTTCGGGGGCCTCCTACGAGCAGTACTTC.

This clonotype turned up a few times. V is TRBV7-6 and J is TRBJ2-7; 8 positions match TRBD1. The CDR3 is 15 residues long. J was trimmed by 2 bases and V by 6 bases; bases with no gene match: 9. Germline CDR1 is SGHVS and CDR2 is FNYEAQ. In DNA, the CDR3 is TGTGCCAGCAGTTCCGTCGGGACAGGTACCTACGAGCAGTACTTC. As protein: CASSSVGTGTYEQYF.

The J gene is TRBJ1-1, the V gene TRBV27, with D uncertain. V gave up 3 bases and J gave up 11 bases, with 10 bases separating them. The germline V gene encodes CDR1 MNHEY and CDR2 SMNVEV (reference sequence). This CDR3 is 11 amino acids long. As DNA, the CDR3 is TGTGCCAGCAGTTTCGGCCGGAAGGCTTTCTTT. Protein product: CASSFGRKAFF.

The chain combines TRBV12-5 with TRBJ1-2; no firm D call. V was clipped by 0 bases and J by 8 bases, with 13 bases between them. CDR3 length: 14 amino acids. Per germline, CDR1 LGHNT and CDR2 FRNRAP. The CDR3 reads CASGLVLSTDGYTF. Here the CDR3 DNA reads TGTGCTAGTGGTTTGGTACTGAGTACCGACGGCTACACCTTC.

The CDR3 loop reads CASSLMGGGTNEQFF. The DNA for the CDR3 is TGTGCCAGCAGCTTAATGGGAGGTGGCACCAATGAGCAGTTCTTC. V gene TRBV7-3 combines with J gene TRBJ2-1; the D gene is possibly TRBD2 (6 bases). The V gene's germline CDR1 is SGHTA and CDR2 FQGTGA. Trimming took off 1 base at V and 6 bases at J, with 13 bases between the two ends. The length of the CDR3 is 15 residues.

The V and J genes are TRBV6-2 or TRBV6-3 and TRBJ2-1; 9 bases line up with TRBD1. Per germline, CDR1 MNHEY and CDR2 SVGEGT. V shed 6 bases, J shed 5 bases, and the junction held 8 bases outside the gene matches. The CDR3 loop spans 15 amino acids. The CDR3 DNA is TGTGCCAGCAGCGCCCGGGACAGGGTGGACAATGAGCAGTTCTTC. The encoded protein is CASSARDRVDNEQFF.

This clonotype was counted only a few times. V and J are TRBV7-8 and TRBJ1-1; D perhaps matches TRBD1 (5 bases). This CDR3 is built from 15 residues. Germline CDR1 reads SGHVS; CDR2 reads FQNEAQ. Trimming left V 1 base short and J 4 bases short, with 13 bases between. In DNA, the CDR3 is TGTGCCAGCAGCTTAGGGACCGGGGGAGGCACTGAAGCTTTCTTT. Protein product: CASSLGTGGGTEAFF.

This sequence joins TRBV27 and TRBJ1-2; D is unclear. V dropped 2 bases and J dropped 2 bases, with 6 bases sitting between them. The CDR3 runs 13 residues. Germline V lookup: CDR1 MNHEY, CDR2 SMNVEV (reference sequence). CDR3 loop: CASSLRGNYGYTF. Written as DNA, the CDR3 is TGTGCCAGCAGTTTACGAGGAAACTATGGCTACACCTTC.

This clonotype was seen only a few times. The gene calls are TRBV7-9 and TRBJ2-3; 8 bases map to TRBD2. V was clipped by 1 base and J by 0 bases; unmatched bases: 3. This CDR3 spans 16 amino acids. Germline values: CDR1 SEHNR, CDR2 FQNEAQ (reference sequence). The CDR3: CASSLDGLASTDTQYF. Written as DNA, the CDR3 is TGTGCCAGCAGCTTAGATGGACTAGCCAGCACAGATACGCAGTATTTT.

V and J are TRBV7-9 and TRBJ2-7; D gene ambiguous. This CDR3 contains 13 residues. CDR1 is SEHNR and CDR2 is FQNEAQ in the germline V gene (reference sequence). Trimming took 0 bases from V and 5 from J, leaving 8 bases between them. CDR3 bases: TGTGCCAGCAGCTTAGCCCCCCGTAACGAGCAGTACTTC. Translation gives CASSLAPRNEQYF.

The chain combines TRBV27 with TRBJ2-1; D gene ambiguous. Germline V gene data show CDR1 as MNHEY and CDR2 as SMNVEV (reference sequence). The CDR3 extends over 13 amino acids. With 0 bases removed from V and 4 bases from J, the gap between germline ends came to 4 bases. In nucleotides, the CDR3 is TGTGCCAGCAGTTTATCTCCGTACAATGAGCAGTTCTTC. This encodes CASSLSPYNEQFF.

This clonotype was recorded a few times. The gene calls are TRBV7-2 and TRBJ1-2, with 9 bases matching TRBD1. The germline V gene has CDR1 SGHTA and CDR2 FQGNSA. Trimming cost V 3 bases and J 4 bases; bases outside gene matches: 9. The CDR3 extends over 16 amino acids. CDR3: CASSFRYRGRPYGYTF. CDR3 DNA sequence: TGTGCCAGCAGCTTTAGGTACAGGGGGCGCCCCTATGGCTACACCTTC.

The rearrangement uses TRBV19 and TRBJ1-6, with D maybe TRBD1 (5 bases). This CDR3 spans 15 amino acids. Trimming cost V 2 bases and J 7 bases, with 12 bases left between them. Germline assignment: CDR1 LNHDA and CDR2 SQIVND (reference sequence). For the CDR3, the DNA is TGTGCCAGTAGTATATCCCCGAAGGGGAATTCACCCCTCCACTTT. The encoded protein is CASSISPKGNSPLHF.

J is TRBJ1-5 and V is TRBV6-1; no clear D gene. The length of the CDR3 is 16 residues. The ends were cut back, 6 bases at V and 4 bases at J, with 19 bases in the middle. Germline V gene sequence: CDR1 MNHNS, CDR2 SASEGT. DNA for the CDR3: TGTGCCAGCAGAAACAGAGAGTTTGGTGGAAATCAGCCCCAGCATTTT. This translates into CASRNREFGGNQPQHF.

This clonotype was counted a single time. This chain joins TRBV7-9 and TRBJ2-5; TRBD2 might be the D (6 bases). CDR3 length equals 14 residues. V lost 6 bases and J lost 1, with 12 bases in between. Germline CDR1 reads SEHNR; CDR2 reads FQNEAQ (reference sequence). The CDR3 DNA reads TGTGCCAGCAGGGAAGGGACTCTCCAAGAGACCCAGTACTTC. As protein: CASREGTLQETQYF.

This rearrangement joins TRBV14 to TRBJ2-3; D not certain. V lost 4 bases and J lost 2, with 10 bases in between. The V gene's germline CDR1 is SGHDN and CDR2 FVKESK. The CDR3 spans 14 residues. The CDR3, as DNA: TGTGCCAGCAGCCTCGCTCCACCCACAGATACGCAGTATTTT. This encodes CASSLAPPTDTQYF. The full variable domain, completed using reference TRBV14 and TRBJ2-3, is EAGVTQFPSHSVIEKGQTVTLRCDPISGHDNLYWYRRVMGKEIKFLLHFVKESKQDESGMPNNRFLAERTGGTYSTLKVQPAELEDSGVYFCASSLAPPTDTQYFGPGTRLTVL.